This TCR beta chain was recorded in a study of blood T cell repertoires in COVID-19. Across the study: Samples came from the United States, Italy and Spain, spanning acute and convalescent COVID-19. T cells, B-cell-depleted T cells, or PBMCs provided the cDNA or gDNA that served as material.

Original analysis: How many nucleated cells were present was estimated from reference gene primer amplification. Data came from immunoSEQ multiplex PCR; TCRdb stores just in-frame clones and leaves some out. The DNA gave D and trimming, while V, J and clone size come from that table. Of 150,000 or so clones listed, under 85% were seen once; the top ten hold 13%. This CDR3 has 14 amino acids. After removal of 5 bases from V and 3 bases from J, the junction contained 6 bases not matched to a gene. Germline CDR1 and CDR2: SGHAT and FQNNGV. The source of this sequence is a man between 65 and 85 years old who had recovered from COVID-19. The chain recombines TRBV11-2 with TRBJ2-7, with TRBD1 matching over 8 bases. Sequencing was done on a sample of peripheral blood. CDR3 region: CASSPPGGVYEQYF. In DNA, the CDR3 is TGTGCCAGCAGCCCCCCAGGGGGCGTCTACGAGCAGTACTTC.